Following are 5 T cell receptor beta chains from one sample sequenced in a study of CD8+CD57+ T cells in acquired aplastic anemia. Sequenced patients had shown CD8+CD57+ cell expansion by flow cytometry. Genomic DNA constituted the template upon which TCR beta VDJ and CDR3 profiling was performed. TCRdb redid the calling of the reads with MiXCR, one entry per CDR3 protein. The table lists over 150,000 distinct CDR3 sequences, around 75% of them singletons, with around 45% in the top ten. Sample: sorted CD4+, CD8+, or CD8+CD57+ T cells (not recorded which) from PBMCs. All receptors come from a human donor with aplastic anemia.

The V call is TRBV29-1, the J call TRBJ2-6; D gene ambiguous. From germline, CDR1 is SQVTM and CDR2 ANQGSEA. Trimming removed 5 bases at V and 0 bases at J, with 14 bases between. The CDR3 is 16 residues long. CDR3 sequence (DNA): TGCAGCGTTTACGACACTCGCCACTCTGGGGCCAACGTCCTGACTTTC. It codes for CSVYDTRHSGANVLTF.

This chain uses TRBV20-1 with TRBJ1-5; D gene unclear. Germline V gene sequence: CDR1 DFQATT, CDR2 SNEGSKA (reference sequence). V shed 0 bases and J shed 3 bases, with 6 bases lying between them. This CDR3 is built from 13 residues. The CDR3 DNA sequence: TGCAGTGCTAGAGATAACCCCAATCAGCCCCAGCATTTT. Amino acid sequence: CSARDNPNQPQHF.

This clonotype turned up a few times. The J gene is TRBJ2-5, the V gene TRBV7-8; perhaps TRBD1 as D (5 bases). The CDR3 totals 14 residues. The V and J ends lost 2 bases and 7 bases respectively, with 14 bases between them. Germline assignment: CDR1 SGHVS and CDR2 FQNEAQ. The CDR3 sequence: CASSLLGADATQYF. CDR3 in DNA: TGTGCCAGCAGCTTACTTGGGGCAGATGCGACCCAGTACTTC.

This clonotype was seen at least ten times. This chain connects TRBV2 to TRBJ2-7; no firm D call. The CDR3 is made up of 12 amino acids. The V gene's germline CDR1 is SNHLY and CDR2 FYNNEI. V was cut by 6 bases and J by 1 base, with 7 bases left in between. The CDR3, as DNA: TGTGCCAGCAGCTCTGGGTCCTACGAGCAGTACTTC. It is translated as CASSSGSYEQYF.

The chain joins TRBV7-2 to TRBJ2-7; TRBD2 matches at 8 bases. This CDR3 is built from 17 residues. The germline V gene encodes CDR1 SGHTA and CDR2 FQGNSA. Germline trimming cut 5 bases from V and 3 bases from J; bases unmatched to any gene: 15. CDR3 DNA sequence: TGTGCCAGCAGCCAAGAAGCGCTTAGCGGGACGGGCTACGAGCAGTACTTC. It codes for CASSQEALSGTGYEQYF.